This T cell receptor (beta chain) was recovered during a study of regulatory T cells in long-lasting Graves disease. Overall study results and limits: With persistent disease, TRBV28, TRBJ1-2 and TRBJ2-5 were the favored segments. Rather than thyroid tissue, only peripheral blood underwent study.

Looked up from germline, CDR1 is LGHDT and CDR2 is YNNKEL (reference sequence). The CDR3 has 14 amino acids. Deletions cut 8 bases from V and 2 bases from J, with 13 bases between. Sample time point: persistent/refractory GD, antithyroid drugs over 5 years with positive TRAb. Construction of the TCR library relied on RNA isolated from PBMCs. In building TCR beta libraries, iRepertoire HTBI primers were used together with Arm-PCR of CDR3 regions. TCRdb re-called the multiplex PCR reads with MiXCR, one entry per CDR3 protein. The sample includes roughly 700,000 distinct CDR3 sequences, about 30% of them seen just once. About this clonotype: What it binds is not known.

The gene calls are TRBV3-1 and TRBJ1-5; D is ambiguous. Material: peripheral blood mononuclear cells (PBMCs), obtained when the disease was refractory, from a patient treated with antithyroid drugs. The clonotype comes from a female donor with Graves disease. The CDR3 reads CASSPGYGNQPQHF. As DNA, the CDR3 is TGTGCCAGCTCTCCGGGGTATGGCAATCAGCCCCAGCATTTT.